Following are 5 T cell receptor beta chains from one sample sequenced in a study of identical twins. TCRdb recomputed calls from the 5' RACE reads with MiXCR, one row per CDR3 protein. The repertoire holds under 250,000 distinct CDR3 sequences, approximately 9% seen once, with 5% to 5.5% in the top ten. What was sequenced was memory (CD45RO+) T cells sorted from blood. Every receptor here comes from a woman younger than 30 in good health.

This clonotype has at least ten counts. This chain uses TRBV12-3 or TRBV12-4 with TRBJ1-5, with D hard to call. Trimming pared 3 bases from V and 7 bases from J, leaving 10 bases between. The CDR3 spans 13 residues. The CDR3 loop reads CASSFIIEQPQHF. The CDR3 DNA reads as TGTGCCAGCAGTTTTATAATCGAGCAGCCCCAGCATTTT.

This clonotype has only a few counts. V gene TRBV3-1 combines with J gene TRBJ2-4; D perhaps matches TRBD2 (7 bases). Per germline, CDR1 LGHDT and CDR2 YNNKEL (reference sequence). The V end was cut by 9 bases, the J end by 1 base, with 13 bases between. CDR3 length: 14 amino acids. CDR3 amino acids: CARGGGRAKNIQYF. The CDR3, as DNA: TGTGCCAGGGGGGGGGGCCGCGCCAAAAACATTCAGTACTTC. The whole variable domain, remainder taken from reference TRBV3-1 and TRBJ2-4, is DTAVSQTPKYLVTQMGNDKSIKCEQNLGHDTMYWYKQDSKKFLKIMFSYNNKELIINETVPNRFSPKSPDKAHLNLHINSLELGDSAVYFCARGGGRAKNIQYFGAGTRLSVL.

The rearrangement joins TRBV18 to TRBJ2-5; D may be TRBD1 (6 bases). Trimming took 6 bases from V and 5 from J, leaving 19 bases between them. CDR1 is KGHSH, CDR2 LQKENI, per germline. CDR3 size: 15 residues. The CDR3 nucleotides are TGTGCCAGCTCGCCCAATAGTAGACAGGCGGAGACCCAGTACTTC. Its translation is CASSPNSRQAETQYF.

In this sample, this clonotype turned up many times. J is TRBJ2-3 and V is TRBV11-3; D not resolved. The CDR3 runs 11 residues. Germline CDR1 and CDR2: SGHNT and YENEEA. The ends were cut back, 5 bases at V and 2 bases at J, with 2 bases in the middle. In DNA form, the CDR3 reads TGTGCCAGCAGCAACACAGATACGCAGTATTTT. Translating it yields CASSNTDTQYF.

This rearrangement joins TRBV20-1 to TRBJ2-1; no definite D call. The CDR3 loop spans 13 amino acids. Trimming shortened V by 0 bases and J by 7 bases, and 10 bases separated the two germline ends. CDR1 DFQATT and CDR2 SNEGSKA come from the germline V gene (reference sequence). CDR3 amino acids: CSARDVRVNEQFF. DNA for the CDR3: TGCAGTGCTAGAGATGTAAGAGTAAATGAGCAGTTCTTC.